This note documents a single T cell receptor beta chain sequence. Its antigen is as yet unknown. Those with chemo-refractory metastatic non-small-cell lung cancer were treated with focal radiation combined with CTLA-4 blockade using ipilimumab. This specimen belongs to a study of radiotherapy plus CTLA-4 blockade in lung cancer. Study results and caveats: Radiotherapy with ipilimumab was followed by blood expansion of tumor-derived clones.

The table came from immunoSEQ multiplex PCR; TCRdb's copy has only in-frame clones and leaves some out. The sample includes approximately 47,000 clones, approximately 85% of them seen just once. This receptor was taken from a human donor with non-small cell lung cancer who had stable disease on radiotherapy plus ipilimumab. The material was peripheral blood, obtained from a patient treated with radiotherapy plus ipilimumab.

The CDR3 DNA reads TGTGCCACCAGGCCTATTAGCGGGACCACAGATACGCAGTATTTT. Protein sequence: CATRPISGTTDTQYF. The chain joins TRBV6-1 to TRBJ2-3, with 8 bases identical to TRBD2. The CDR3 runs 15 residues. The junction had 11 bases not matched to a gene; V was cut back by 10 bases and J by 2 bases. Germline assignment: CDR1 MNHNS and CDR2 SASEGT.